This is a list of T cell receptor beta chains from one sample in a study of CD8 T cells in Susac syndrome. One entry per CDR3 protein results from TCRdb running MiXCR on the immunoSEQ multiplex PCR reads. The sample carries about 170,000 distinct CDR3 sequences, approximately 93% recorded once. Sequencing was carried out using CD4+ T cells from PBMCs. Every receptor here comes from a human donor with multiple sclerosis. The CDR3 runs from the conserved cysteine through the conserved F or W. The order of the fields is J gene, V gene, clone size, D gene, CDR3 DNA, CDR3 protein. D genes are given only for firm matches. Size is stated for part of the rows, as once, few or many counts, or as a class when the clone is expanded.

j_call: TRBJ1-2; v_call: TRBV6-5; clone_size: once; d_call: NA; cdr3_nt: TGTGCCAGCAGTTACTCGGGTCGTGTGGGTTACTATGGCTACACCTTC; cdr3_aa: CASSYSGRVGYYGYTF
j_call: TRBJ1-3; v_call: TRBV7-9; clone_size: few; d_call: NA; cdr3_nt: TGTGCCAGCAGCTTAACGAGCTCTGGAAACACCATATATTTT; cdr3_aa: CASSLTSSGNTIYF
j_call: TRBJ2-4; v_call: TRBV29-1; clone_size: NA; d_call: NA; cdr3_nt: TGCAGCGTTGAAAGGTTCGGAAAAGCCAAAAACATTCAGTACTTC; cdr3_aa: CSVERFGKAKNIQYF
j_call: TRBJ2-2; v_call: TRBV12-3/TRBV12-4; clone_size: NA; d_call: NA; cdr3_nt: TGTGCCAGCAGTTTAGCCGGGTCCACCGGGGAGCTGTTTTTT; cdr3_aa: CASSLAGSTGELFF
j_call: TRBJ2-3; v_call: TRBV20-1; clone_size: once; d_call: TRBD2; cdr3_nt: TGCAGTGCTGCTAGCGGGAGGACAGATACGCAGTATTTT; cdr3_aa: CSAASGRTDTQYF
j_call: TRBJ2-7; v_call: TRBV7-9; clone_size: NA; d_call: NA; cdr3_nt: TGTGCCAGCACCCTCGCCCCCATGTACGAGCAGTACTTC; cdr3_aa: CASTLAPMYEQYF
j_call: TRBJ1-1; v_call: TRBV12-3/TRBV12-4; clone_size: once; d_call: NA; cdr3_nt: TGTGCCAGCAGTCCCCGTAGCTGGGGCACTGAAGCTTTCTTT; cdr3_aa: CASSPRSWGTEAFF
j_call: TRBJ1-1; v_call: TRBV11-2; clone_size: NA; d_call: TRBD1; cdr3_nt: TGTGCCAGCAGAAGGGACAGAACCACTGAAGCTTTCTTT; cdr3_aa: CASRRDRTTEAFF
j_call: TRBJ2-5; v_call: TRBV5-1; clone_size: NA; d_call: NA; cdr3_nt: TGCGCCAGCAGCCTTCCCGGGACGGCCATCCAAGAGACCCAGTACTTC; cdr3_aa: CASSLPGTAIQETQYF
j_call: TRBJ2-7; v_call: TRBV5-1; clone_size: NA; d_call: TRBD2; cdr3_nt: TGCGCCAGCAGCTTGGTTCTAGCGGGAGGGCCAGTGGACGAGCAGTACTTC; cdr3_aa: CASSLVLAGGPVDEQYF
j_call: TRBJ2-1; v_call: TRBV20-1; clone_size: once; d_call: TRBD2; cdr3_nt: TGCAGTGCTGTCAATCCTAGCGGACGGCTCCCAGGGGAGCAGTTCTTC; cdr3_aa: CSAVNPSGRLPGEQFF
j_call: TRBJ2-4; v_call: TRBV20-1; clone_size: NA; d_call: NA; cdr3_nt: TGCAGTGCTAGAAGCGAGGGCGGTGATTCGTTGCGAATAGCCAAAAACATTCAGTACTTC; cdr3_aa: CSARSEGGDSLRIAKNIQYF
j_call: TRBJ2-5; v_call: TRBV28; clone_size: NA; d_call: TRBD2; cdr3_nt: TGTGCCAGCAGATCTCCTCGGACTAGCTCCCAAGAGACCCAGTACTTC; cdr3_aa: CASRSPRTSSQETQYF
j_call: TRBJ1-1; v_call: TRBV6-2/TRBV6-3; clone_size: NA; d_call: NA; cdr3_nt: TGTGCCAGCGGTTTAATCTGGAGGGGTGAAGCTTTCTTT; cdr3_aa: CASGLIWRGEAFF